This T cell receptor (beta chain) derives from a study of OX40 agonist ivuxolimab in advanced cancers. Study-wide results and caveats: At 0.1 to 3.0 mg/kg and by week 6, clonal expansion occurred in CD4+ and CD8+ blood T cells.

Assay: immunoSEQ multiplex PCR; the TCRdb copy retains only in-frame clones and omits some. The table records under 95,000 clones, roughly 87% of them present only once. The CDR3 totals 19 residues. V gave up 0 bases and J gave up 0 bases, with 15 bases separating them. Germline CDR1 is LNHDA and CDR2 is SQIVND (reference sequence). Points on this clone: Its antigen is not identified.

Enrollment shut out patients with autoimmune disease history or systemic immunosuppression. The J gene is TRBJ2-6, the V gene TRBV19, with a tentative D call TRBD1 (5 bases). The TCR was taken from an adult with an advanced solid tumor such as melanoma, head and neck, liver or kidney cancer. Sequences were derived from CD4+ or CD8+ T cells sorted from blood, sampled in a trial of the OX40 agonist ivuxolimab. DNA of the CDR3: TGTGCCAGTAGTATAGATTCGTGGCAGGGATCCTCTGGGGCCAACGTCCTGACTTTC. Translated: CASSIDSWQGSSGANVLTF.